The 12 T cell receptor beta chains below all came from one sample that was sequenced in a study of type 1 and type 2 diabetes patients. PCR was run on genomic DNA. The TCR beta CDR3 region was amplified using 30 forward and 13 reverse primers. TCRdb independently ran MiXCR on the multiplex PCR reads; one entry per CDR3 protein. The table includes some 250,000 distinct CDR3 sequences, around 47% detected once. Sequencing was done on a sample of peripheral blood mononuclear cells (PBMCs). The receptors stem from a man aged 18-30 years with type 2 diabetes.

The genes are TRBV30 and TRBJ1-2, with TRBD1 as a possible D gene (5 bases). The CDR3 covers 14 residues. The V and J ends lost 8 bases and 3 bases respectively, with 19 bases between them. Germline-derived CDR1 and CDR2 are GTSNPN and SVGIG (reference sequence). The CDR3: CARDSSGRHYGYTF. The CDR3 DNA follows: TGTGCCCGAGATTCGTCAGGGAGGCACTATGGCTACACCTTC. The whole variable domain, remainder taken from reference TRBV30 and TRBJ1-2, is SQTIHQWPATLVQPVGSPLSLECTVEGTSNPNLYWYRQAAGRGLQLLFYSVGIGQISSEVPQNLSASRPQDRQFILSSKKLLLSDSGFYLCARDSSGRHYGYTFGSGTRLTVV.

A word on this clonotype: Possible read error: a much larger clone is one base away. The rearrangement uses TRBV19 and TRBJ1-5; a possible D gene is TRBD1 (6 bases). CDR1 LNHDA and CDR2 SQIVND come from the germline V gene (reference sequence). CDR3 length equals 14 residues. The CDR3 protein is CASSIGGHSQPRHF. CDR3 coding DNA: TGTGCCAGTAGTATCGGGGGCCACAGTCAGCCCCGGCATTTT.

The chain uses TRBV10-3 and TRBJ2-5; D is unclear. This CDR3 comprises 12 residues. V lost 2 bases and J 8 bases, leaving 9 bases between the germline ends. Germline lookup yields CDR1 ENHRY and CDR2 SYGVKD. CDR3 nucleotide sequence: TGTGCCATCAGTGAGGATGAGAGAACCCAGTACTTC. Translation: CAISEDERTQYF.

The chain is built from TRBV13 and TRBJ1-1; D is possibly TRBD1 (5 bases). Germline CDR1 and CDR2: PRHDT and FYEKMQ (reference sequence). This CDR3 has 12 residues. Trimming took off 7 bases at V and 5 bases at J, with 11 bases between the two ends. CDR3 amino acids: CASNRWGTEAFF. The DNA of the CDR3 is TGTGCCAGCAATAGATGGGGGACTGAAGCTTTCTTT.

Only a few counts were recorded for this clonotype. The V and J genes are TRBV28 and TRBJ1-1; 8 nucleotides match TRBD1. CDR1 MDHEN and CDR2 SYDVKM come from the germline V gene. This CDR3 region has 15 residues. With 6 bases clipped from V and 4 bases from J, the junction kept 10 bases outside the gene matches. The CDR3 nucleotides are TGTGCCAGCAGCTCTTCGACAGGGGCGGCCACTGAAGCTTTCTTT. It encodes CASSSSTGAATEAFF. Filled out from reference TRBV28 and TRBJ1-1, the complete variable domain reads DVKVTQSSRYLVKRTGEKVFLECVQDMDHENMFWYRQDPGLGLRLIYFSYDVKMKEKGDIPEGYSVSREKKERFSLILESASTNQTSMYLCASSSSTGAATEAFFGQGTRLTVV.

V is TRBV15 and J is TRBJ1-1; 12 nucleotides line up with TRBD1. CDR3 length equals 18 residues. The germline CDR1 and CDR2 sequences are LNHNV and YYDKDF (reference sequence). The junction had 12 bases not matched to a gene; V was cut back by 1 base and J by 6 bases. The CDR3 sequence is CATSRGPGQGARNAEAFF. CDR3 DNA sequence: TGTGCCACCAGCAGAGGGCCGGGACAGGGGGCGCGAAATGCTGAAGCTTTCTTT.

The chain couples TRBV6-1 to TRBJ1-1; no definite D call. The CDR3 totals 15 residues. Germline CDR1 reads MNHNS; CDR2 reads SASEGT. Between the trimmed V and J ends, which lost 2 bases and 2 bases, there was a span of 12 bases. CDR3 loop: CASSEYEDTNTEAFF. CDR3 sequence (DNA): TGTGCCAGCAGTGAATATGAGGATACCAACACTGAAGCTTTCTTT.

The table lists this clonotype with many counts. This sequence joins TRBV2 and TRBJ1-2; TRBD1 matches 7 bases. The V gene's germline CDR1 is SNHLY and CDR2 FYNNEI. V was clipped by 6 bases and J by 3 bases; unmatched bases: 4. This CDR3 has 13 residues. The CDR3 sequence is CASRSGTDYGYTF. For the CDR3, the DNA is TGTGCCAGCAGATCGGGGACAGACTATGGCTACACCTTC.

V usage is TRBV27 and J usage is TRBJ2-6; D gene uncertain. This CDR3 region has 15 residues. V was pared by 0 bases and J by 0 bases, with 3 bases between. CDR1 MNHEY and CDR2 SMNVEV come from the germline V gene (reference sequence). CDR3 sequence reads: CASSLSVSGANVLTF. The CDR3 DNA follows: TGTGCCAGCAGTTTATCGGTCTCTGGGGCCAACGTCCTGACTTTC.

This clonotype was counted once. The V and J genes are TRBV6-6 and TRBJ2-1, with D unclear. Germline V gene sequence: CDR1 MNHNY, CDR2 SVGAGI (reference sequence). Trimming took off 5 bases at V and 4 bases at J, with 9 bases between the two ends. This CDR3 is 13 amino acids long. The CDR3, as DNA: TGTGCCAGCAGTGCCGGGCCGTACAATGAGCAGTTCTTC. Its translation is CASSAGPYNEQFF.

The CDR3: CATSRILDRTYGYTF. The CDR3 DNA reads TGTGCCACCAGCAGGATACTTGACAGGACCTATGGCTACACCTTC. The gene calls are TRBV15 and TRBJ1-2; D possibly corresponds to TRBD1 (6 bases). CDR1 and CDR2 from the germline V gene are LNHNV and YYDKDF (reference sequence). The ends were cut back, 3 bases at V and 4 bases at J, with 15 bases in the middle. The CDR3 has 15 residues.

The CDR3: CASSRQGTTYEQYF. In nucleotides, the CDR3 is TGTGCCAGCAGCAGACAGGGGACTACCTACGAGCAGTACTTC. The gene calls are TRBV9 and TRBJ2-7, with a weak D call TRBD1 (8 bases). V lost 4 bases to trimming and J lost 2 bases, with 13 bases between them. Germline CDR1 reads SGDLS; CDR2 reads YYNGEE. The CDR3 length is 14 residues.